The next 32 T cell receptor beta chains were all read from a single sample in a study of tumor-infiltrating lymphocytes in primary liver carcinoma. From around 0.5 ug total RNA, TCR beta cDNA was generated with a primer in the constant region. Three-round nested multiplex PCR performed with slightly modified ARM-PCR produced the TCR beta libraries. The first two PCR rounds used TRBV1-TRBV30 forward primers with a C-beta reverse primer, 10 to 11 cycles each. Each CDR3 protein gets one entry after TCRdb re-called the multiplex PCR reads with MiXCR. The data show approximately 300,000 distinct CDR3 sequences, with less than 75% seen just once and roughly 9% held by the top ten. Germline DNA was extracted too, while blood RNA derived from unsorted whole blood. Sequenced sample: peripheral blood. All receptors derive from a middle-aged man with primary liver carcinoma and hepatitis B virus infection.

The gene calls are TRBV30 and TRBJ1-1; the D is unclear. Germline values: CDR1 GTSNPN, CDR2 SVGIG (reference sequence). The ends were cut back, 0 bases at V and 2 bases at J, with 22 bases in the middle. The CDR3 has 18 residues. Written as DNA, the CDR3 is TGTGCCTGGAGTGTAAATGGCAGAGGACGACTCTTAAACACTGAAGCTTTCTTT. This sequence encodes CAWSVNGRGRLLNTEAFF.

This chain links TRBV11-1 with TRBJ2-7; a weak D match, TRBD1 (5 bases). CDR1 is SGHAT, CDR2 FQDESV, per germline (reference sequence). The CDR3 spans 13 residues. V shed 6 bases and J shed 3 bases, with 12 bases lying between them. DNA of the CDR3: TGTGCCAGCAGTATAGCCCAGGGCTACGAGCAGTACTTC. The encoded protein is CASSIAQGYEQYF.

This clonotype was found a few times. The rearrangement uses TRBV12-3 or TRBV12-4 and TRBJ2-5, with a tentative D call TRBD2 (6 bases). The CDR3 loop spans 15 amino acids. V was clipped by 11 bases and J by 0 bases, with 19 bases between them. CDR3 sequence reads: CAGSNGGVNQETQYF. The CDR3 DNA is TGTGCCGGCTCTAACGGAGGGGTCAACCAAGAGACCCAGTACTTC.

On this clonotype: A read error is possible here, since a much larger clone lies one base away. V and J are TRBV29-1 and TRBJ2-1, with a weak D call TRBD2 (6 bases). The V gene's germline CDR1 is SQVTM and CDR2 ANQGSEA. Trimming shortened V by 8 bases and J by 8 bases, and 13 bases separated the two germline ends. This CDR3 region has 11 residues. The CDR3: CSTYWGDEQFF. For the CDR3, the DNA is TGCAGCACCTACTGGGGGGATGAGCAGTTCTTC.

J is TRBJ2-1 and V is TRBV5-5; D is unresolved. Germline lookup yields CDR1 SGHKS and CDR2 YYEKEE (reference sequence). The CDR3 totals 17 residues. Deletions cut 4 bases from V and 0 bases from J, with 17 bases between. The CDR3 reads CASSLNPIPNSYNEQFF. CDR3 bases: TGTGCCAGCAGCCTTAACCCTATCCCGAACTCCTACAATGAGCAGTTCTTC.

With respect to this clonotype: The conserved phenylalanine or tryptophan is not found at the CDR3 terminus, so this likely reflects a read error. The V and J genes are TRBV7-9 and TRBJ2-4; no firm D call. CDR1 is SEHNR and CDR2 is FQNEAQ in the germline V gene (reference sequence). The CDR3 contains 14 residues. The CDR3 bases are TGTGCCAGTAGCTTAGTGGGCAGTGAAAACATTCAGTACATC. Residues: CASSLVGSENIQYI.

The sample holds many counts of this clonotype. The rearrangement uses TRBV6-6 and TRBJ1-3; the match to TRBD1 covers 7 bases. V gave up 5 bases and J gave up 0 bases; unmatched junction bases: 4. The V gene's germline CDR1 is MNHNY and CDR2 SVGAGI (reference sequence). The CDR3 runs 15 residues. CDR3 residues: CASSHRGPSGNTIYF. DNA of the CDR3: TGTGCCAGCAGTCACAGGGGCCCCTCTGGAAACACCATATATTTT.

The rearrangement links TRBV11-2 to TRBJ2-7, with D perhaps TRBD2 (5 bases). Looked up from germline, CDR1 is SGHAT and CDR2 is FQNNGV. Deletions cut 7 bases from V and 1 base from J, with 14 bases between. CDR3 size: 14 residues. The CDR3 protein is CASNPLGSSYEQYF. CDR3 DNA sequence: TGTGCCAGCAACCCACTAGGCAGTTCCTACGAGCAGTACTTC.

The chain joins TRBV29-1 to TRBJ1-3; D gene ambiguous. The CDR3 length is 15 residues. Deletions cut 5 bases from V and 0 bases from J, with 14 bases between. Per the germline V gene, CDR1 is SQVTM and CDR2 is ANQGSEA. CDR3 residues: CSVLNFGSSGNTIYF. DNA of the CDR3: TGCAGCGTTCTTAATTTTGGGAGCTCTGGAAACACCATATATTTT.

As concerns this clonotype: A much larger clone is a single base away; this may be a read error. This likely comes from a read error, as the CDR3 has no conserved phenylalanine or tryptophan at its end. V is TRBV7-8 and J is TRBJ2-1, with 7 bases matching TRBD1. Germline lookup yields CDR1 SGHVS and CDR2 FQNEAQ. The CDR3 has 15 residues. J was trimmed by 8 bases and V by 1 base; bases with no gene match: 8. The CDR3 coding sequence is TGTGCCAGCAGCTTAGGGGGCAGGGGGAGCGATGAGCAGTTCTAC. This codes for CASSLGGRGSDEQFY.

About this clonotype itself: A much larger clone lies one base from this, so it may be a read error. The J gene is TRBJ1-1, the V gene TRBV6-5; the D is unclear. Germline V gene lookup returns CDR1 MNHEY and CDR2 SVGAGI. The CDR3 consists of 15 residues. V gave up 1 base and J gave up 1 base, with 10 bases separating them. For the CDR3, the DNA is TGTGCCAGCAGTTACTTGACCACCGCGAACACTGAAGCTTTCTTT. Protein product: CASSYLTTANTEAFF.

This clonotype was seen at least ten times. The chain links TRBV6-5 to TRBJ1-1, with 9 bases fitting TRBD1. This CDR3 spans 14 amino acids. V lost 6 bases to trimming and J lost 10 bases; unmatched junction nucleotides: 12. Germline V gene sequence: CDR1 MNHEY, CDR2 SVGAGI. This chain's CDR3 is CASRLGTGGTVAFF. CDR3 DNA sequence: TGTGCCAGCAGACTCGGAACAGGGGGCACGGTAGCTTTCTTT.

The chain links TRBV4-1 to TRBJ2-2, with D maybe TRBD1 (6 bases). CDR1 and CDR2 from the germline V gene are MGHRA and YSYEKL. V dropped 0 bases and J dropped 6 bases, with 11 bases sitting between them. CDR3 length: 15 amino acids. CDR3 DNA: TGCGCCAGCAGCCAAGATCCAGGGGTCCCCGGGGAGCTGTTTTTT. Its translation: CASSQDPGVPGELFF.

Of note for this clonotype: The junction differs from germline at one of its ends, possibly a read error. The J gene is TRBJ1-3, the V gene TRBV12-3 or TRBV12-4; a possible D gene is TRBD1 (5 bases). This CDR3 is 15 amino acids long. In DNA, the CDR3 is TGTGCCAGCAATTTACCGGGGGGCTCTGGAAACACCATATATTTT. It codes for CASNLPGGSGNTIYF.

As regards this clonotype: An end of the junction does not agree with germline; a read error may underlie this. The J gene is TRBJ2-7, the V gene TRBV11-1; D not resolved. The CDR3 consists of 17 residues. The V gene's germline CDR1 is SGHAT and CDR2 FQDESV (reference sequence). The CDR3 spells CASSLWPASESSYEQYF. CDR3 coding DNA: TGCGCCAGCAGCTTATGGCCGGCGAGTGAAAGCTCCTATGAGCAGTACTTC.

This rearrangement joins TRBV5-1 to TRBJ1-4; no clear D gene. Trimming pared 4 bases from V and 5 bases from J, leaving 9 bases between. The germline CDR1 and CDR2 sequences are SGHRS and YFSETQ. This CDR3 spans 13 amino acids. CDR3 loop: CASSRQENEKLFF. CDR3 coding DNA: TGCGCCAGCAGCCGGCAGGAGAATGAAAAACTGTTTTTT.

Notes on this clonotype: One end of the junction varies from germline; a read error may be responsible. The rearrangement links TRBV4-2 to TRBJ2-1; D might be TRBD2 (5 bases). The germline V gene encodes CDR1 LGHNA and CDR2 YNFKEQ. This CDR3 has 14 residues. The CDR3 region is CASSQAGFNNGQFF. CDR3 DNA: TGTGCCAGCAGCCAAGCGGGATTCAACAATGGGCAGTTCTTC.

The rearrangement joins TRBV12-3 or TRBV12-4 to TRBJ2-7; the D gene is possibly TRBD1 (6 bases). The V end lost 6 bases, the J end lost 0 bases, and 15 bases lay between the germline ends. CDR3 length equals 15 residues. The chain's CDR3 is CASSPQGTFSYEQYF. In DNA form, the CDR3 reads TGTGCCAGCAGCCCGCAGGGGACCTTCTCCTACGAGCAGTACTTC.

This clonotype occurred a few times. The chain recombines TRBV7-9 with TRBJ2-1; 9 positions match TRBD1. Germline CDR1 reads SEHNR; CDR2 reads FQNEAQ (reference sequence). The trim removed 5 bases at V and 10 bases at J, leaving 3 bases unmatched. The CDR3 spans 12 residues. The DNA of the CDR3 is TGTGCCAGCAGCGCGGACAGGGGCGAGCAGTTCTTC. It yields the protein CASSADRGEQFF.

Remarks on this clonotype: A clone one base away is much larger, so this may be a read error. The rearrangement uses TRBV6-2 or TRBV6-3 and TRBJ2-3; no definite D call. Germline CDR1 is MNHEY and CDR2 is SVGEGT. The CDR3 totals 12 residues. CDR3: CASSAGTDAQYF. The CDR3 DNA reads as TGTGCCAGCAGTGCTGGCACAGATGCGCAGTATTTT.

As to this clonotype: A much larger clone lies a single base off, so this may be a read error. The chain has TRBV6-2 or TRBV6-3 and TRBJ2-2; the match to TRBD2 covers 13 bases. The CDR3 has 17 amino acids. Germline CDR1 is MNHEY and CDR2 is SVGEGT. The CDR3 nucleotides read TGTACCAGCAGTTCCCCGGGACTAGCGGGATTTGCCGGGGAGCTGTTTTTT. This codes for CTSSSPGLAGFAGELFF.

The table lists this clonotype with a count of one. At one of its ends the junction is not consistent with the germline gene, which may arise from a read error. The CDR3 here is CANSKTSGSETQYF. The CDR3 nucleotides are TGTGCCAACAGCAAAACTAGCGGGAGTGAGACCCAGTACTTC. The chain recombines TRBV7-9 with TRBJ2-5, with 11 bases aligning to TRBD2. CDR3 length: 14 residues. Per the germline V gene, CDR1 is SEHNR and CDR2 is FQNEAQ (reference sequence).

Note on this clonotype: This sequence may be a read error, since a much larger clone differs from it by one base. The CDR3 does not end in the conserved phenylalanine or tryptophan, so this is likely a read error. The V call is TRBV18, the J call TRBJ2-7; D is perhaps TRBD1 (5 bases). Per germline, CDR1 KGHSH and CDR2 LQKENI. The CDR3 covers 14 residues. Trimming removed 2 bases from V and 5 bases from J, with 13 bases in between. The DNA of the CDR3 is TGTGCCAGCTCACCAACTTCAGGGCCCAACGAGCAGTACTCC. Encoded protein: CASSPTSGPNEQYS.

As concerns this clonotype: Because it lacks the conserved phenylalanine or tryptophan at the end, this CDR3 is likely a read error. J is TRBJ2-1 and V is TRBV5-1, with 9 bases matching TRBD1. The trim removed 3 bases at V and 9 bases at J, leaving 7 bases unmatched. The CDR3 is made up of 14 amino acids. Germline V lookup: CDR1 SGHRS, CDR2 YFSETQ. CDR3 residues: CASSSGQGTGEQFL. DNA of the CDR3: TGCGCCAGCAGCTCGGGACAGGGAACGGGTGAGCAGTTCTTA.

Notes on this clonotype: A much bigger clone sits one base away, suggesting this may be a read error. Since no conserved phenylalanine or tryptophan closes the CDR3, a read error is the likely cause. The J gene is TRBJ2-6, the V gene TRBV6-5; D ambiguous. Germline V gene lookup returns CDR1 MNHEY and CDR2 SVGAGI. The CDR3 is made up of 17 amino acids. Trimming took off 2 bases at V and 0 bases at J, with 11 bases between the two ends. The CDR3: CASSYGPGSSGANVLTL. CDR3 DNA sequence: TGTGCCAGCAGTTACGGACCGGGCAGCTCTGGGGCCAACGTCCTGACTTTA.

Concerning this clonotype itself: Germline is not matched at one junction end, which may reflect a read error. In DNA, the CDR3 is TGTGTCAGCAGTGCCCTTGATGGGAACTATGGCTACACCTTC. Amino acid sequence: CVSSALDGNYGYTF. This chain connects TRBV4-2 to TRBJ1-2; D unclear. Germline CDR1 and CDR2: LGHNA and YNFKEQ. The CDR3 totals 14 residues.

As concerns this clonotype: A much larger clone lies one base from this, so it may be a read error. The gene calls are TRBV6-2 or TRBV6-3 and TRBJ2-3, with 7 nucleotides matching TRBD2. The germline V gene has CDR1 MNHEY and CDR2 SVGEGT. This CDR3 region has 15 residues. The CDR3 nucleotides are TGTGTCAGCAGTTACCGGGACTACTACACATATACGCAGTATTTT. This translates into CVSSYRDYYTYTQYF.

In this sample, this clonotype turned up a few times. This sequence joins TRBV6-6 and TRBJ2-1; 9 nucleotides agree with TRBD2. The CDR3 sequence is 16 residues long. Germline lookup yields CDR1 MNHNY and CDR2 SVGAGI (reference sequence). V dropped 6 bases and J dropped 4; count of bases not matched to a gene: 10. The DNA for the CDR3 is TGTGCCAGCAGGAAACTAGGCGGGAGGGATTACAATGAGCAGTTCTTC. It encodes CASRKLGGRDYNEQFF.

This sequence joins TRBV11-1 and TRBJ1-5, with unresolved D. There are 17 residues in the CDR3. V was clipped by 5 bases and J by 2 bases, with 19 bases between them. Germline assignment: CDR1 SGHAT and CDR2 FQDESV (reference sequence). The CDR3 nucleotides read TGTGCCAGCAGCCAAGCAATCCAGGCATGGGGCAATCAGCCCCAGCATTTT. Amino acid sequence: CASSQAIQAWGNQPQHF.

In the case of this clonotype: This sequence may be a read error, since a much larger clone differs from it by one base. The genes are TRBV6-1 and TRBJ1-6; D unclear. This CDR3 comprises 12 residues. Germline V gives CDR1 MNHNS, CDR2 SASEGT. In DNA, the CDR3 is TGTGCCAGCAATGAACAGAATTCACCCCTCCACTTT. Translated, it gives CASNEQNSPLHF.

About this clonotype itself: Possible read error: a much larger clone is one base away. This chain uses TRBV29-1 with TRBJ2-7, with a possible D match to TRBD2 (5 bases). V lost 7 bases to trimming and J lost 6 bases, with 13 bases between them. This CDR3 has 11 residues. In germline, CDR1 is SQVTM, CDR2 ANQGSEA. CDR3 loop: CSDAGAREQYF. In DNA form, the CDR3 reads TGCAGCGATGCGGGCGCCCGCGAGCAGTACTTC.

Comment on this clonotype: This sequence may be a read error, since a much larger clone differs from it by one base. The J gene is TRBJ2-3, the V gene TRBV7-9, with D maybe TRBD2 (5 bases). Trimming left V 0 bases short and J 4 bases short, with 17 bases between. Per germline, CDR1 SEHNR and CDR2 FQNEAQ (reference sequence). The CDR3 has 17 amino acids. For the CDR3, the DNA is TGTGCCAGCAGCTTAGCGCGGCTAGTGGGAGTACCAGATACGCAGTATTTT. Translating gives CASSLARLVGVPDTQYF. Full variable domain (outside the CDR3, taken from reference TRBV7-9 and TRBJ2-3): DTGVSQNPRHKITKRGQNVTFRCDPISEHNRLYWYRQTLGQGPEFLTYFQNEAQLEKSRLLSDRFSAERPKGSFSTLEIQRTEQGDSAMYLCASSLARLVGVPDTQYFGPGTRLTVL.